Listed here are 9 T cell receptor beta chains from one sample, sequenced in a study of radiation and T cells in renal cell carcinoma. Noted time point: blood 4 weeks post-SBRT, at nephrectomy. Sample treatment: 15 Gy SBRT to primary tumor, nephrectomy 4 weeks later. The repertoire was sequenced with immunoSEQ multiplex PCR; TCRdb's copy has only in-frame clones and lacks some. The repertoire holds about 140,000 clones, with 86% as singletons. The source material was blood, sampled from a patient whose treatment included radiotherapy and nephrectomy. Receptors were obtained from a woman aged 45-65 years with renal cell carcinoma.

The CDR3 DNA follows: TGTGCCAGCAGTGCACAGGGGCTTGAGCAGTTCTTC. Translation gives CASSAQGLEQFF. This chain connects TRBV2 to TRBJ2-1, with 7 bases fitting TRBD1. The CDR3 totals 12 residues. The trim removed 4 bases at V and 9 bases at J, leaving 3 bases unmatched. Germline V gene lookup returns CDR1 SNHLY and CDR2 FYNNEI.

A remark on this clone: A junction boundary mismatches the germline segment, possibly from a read error. The chain combines TRBV10-3 with TRBJ2-7; no clear D gene. The CDR3 covers 15 residues. The germline V gene encodes CDR1 ENHRY and CDR2 SYGVKD. This chain's CDR3 is CAISESFLSSHEQYF. In DNA form, the CDR3 reads TGTGCCATCAGTGAGTCGTTTCTTAGCTCCCACGAGCAGTACTTC.

The genes are TRBV19 and TRBJ1-2; TRBD1 agrees at 9 bases. Germline V gives CDR1 LNHDA, CDR2 SQIVND (reference sequence). This CDR3 is built from 14 residues. The J segment lost 7 bases and the V segment lost 10 bases, leaving 13 bases of the junction unmatched. The CDR3 bases are TGTGCCACTCCCACAGGACAGGGGTCCAGTGGCTACACCTTC. The encoded protein is CATPTGQGSSGYTF. Filled out from reference TRBV19 and TRBJ1-2, the complete variable domain reads DGGITQSPKYLFRKEGQNVTLSCEQNLNHDAMYWYRQDPGQGLRLIYYSQIVNDFQKGDIAEGYSVSREKKESFPLTVTSAQKNPTAFYLCATPTGQGSSGYTFGSGTRLTVV.

This chain joins TRBV5-4 and TRBJ1-1; D perhaps matches TRBD1 (5 bases). The V gene lost 7 bases and the J gene lost 7 bases, with 17 bases spanning the gap. Per the germline V gene, CDR1 is SGHNT and CDR2 is YYREEE (reference sequence). This CDR3 comprises 13 residues. Here the CDR3 reads CASGRGRAGEAFF. The CDR3, as DNA: TGTGCCAGCGGCCGCGGCAGGGCGGGTGAAGCTTTCTTT.

The V call is TRBV15, the J call TRBJ1-2; perhaps TRBD1 as D (6 bases). The germline V and J ends were trimmed by 0 bases and 4 bases, with 12 bases remaining between them. CDR1 and CDR2 (germline): LNHNV, YYDKDF (reference sequence). This CDR3 has 15 amino acids. CDR3 sequence reads: CATSRDQGLGYGYTF. CDR3 nucleotide sequence: TGTGCCACCAGCAGAGACCAGGGGTTGGGCTATGGCTACACCTTC. Based on the CDR3 plus reference TRBV15 and TRBJ1-2, the full variable domain is DAMVIQNPRYQVTQFGKPVTLSCSQTLNHNVMYWYQQKSSQAPKLLFHYYDKDFNNEADTPDNFQSRRPNTSFCFLDIRSPGLGDTAMYLCATSRDQGLGYGYTFGSGTRLTVV.

The V and J genes are TRBV11-2 and TRBJ2-2; 10 positions agree with TRBD1. The trim removed 4 bases at V and 3 bases at J, leaving 5 bases unmatched. The CDR3 covers 16 residues. The V gene's germline CDR1 is SGHAT and CDR2 FQNNGV. CDR3 sequence reads: CASSSLDRGDTGELFF. For the CDR3, the DNA is TGTGCCAGCAGCTCCTTGGACAGGGGGGACACCGGGGAGCTGTTTTTT.

This clone has a single count. The chain employs TRBV9 and TRBJ2-1, with 7 bases fitting TRBD1. The V gene's germline CDR1 is SGDLS and CDR2 YYNGEE. The CDR3 is 16 amino acids. The V gene end was trimmed by 3 bases and the J gene end by 2 bases; junction bases not matched to a gene: 8. CDR3 sequence reads: CASSGGSTGPYNEQFF. In nucleotides, the CDR3 is TGTGCCAGCAGCGGAGGGTCGACAGGGCCCTACAATGAGCAGTTCTTC.

The chain carries TRBV10-3 and TRBJ2-2; TRBD1 aligns across 9 bases. The CDR3 is 14 amino acids. V trimming: 6 bases; J trimming: 6 bases; junction bases outside the gene matches: 5. Germline CDR1 reads ENHRY; CDR2 reads SYGVKD. In DNA form, the CDR3 reads TGTGCCATCAGCGGGACAGGGCCCCCCGGGGAGCTGTTTTTT. Amino acid sequence: CAISGTGPPGELFF.

The chain is built from TRBV4-2 and TRBJ2-3; the match to TRBD2 covers 9 bases. Germline CDR1 is LGHNA and CDR2 is YNFKEQ. The CDR3 consists of 15 residues. Germline trimming cut 5 bases from V and 3 bases from J; bases unmatched to any gene: 6. The CDR3 DNA follows: TGTGCCAGCAGCGAAGTAGCGGGAGTTACAGATACGCAGTATTTT. Its protein is CASSEVAGVTDTQYF.